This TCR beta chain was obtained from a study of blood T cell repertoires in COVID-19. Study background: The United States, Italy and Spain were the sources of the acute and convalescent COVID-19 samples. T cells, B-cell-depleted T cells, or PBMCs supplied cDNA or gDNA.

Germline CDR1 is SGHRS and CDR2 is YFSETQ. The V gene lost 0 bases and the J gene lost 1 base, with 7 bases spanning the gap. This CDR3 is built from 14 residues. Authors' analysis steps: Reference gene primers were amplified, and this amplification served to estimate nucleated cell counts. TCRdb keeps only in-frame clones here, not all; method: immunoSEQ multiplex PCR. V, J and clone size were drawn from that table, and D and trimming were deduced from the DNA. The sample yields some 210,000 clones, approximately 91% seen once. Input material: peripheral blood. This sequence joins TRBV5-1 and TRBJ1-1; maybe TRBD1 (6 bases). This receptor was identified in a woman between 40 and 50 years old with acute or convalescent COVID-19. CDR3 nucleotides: TGCGCCAGCAGCTTGGGGACAGCGAACACTGAAGCTTTCTTT. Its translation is CASSLGTANTEAFF.